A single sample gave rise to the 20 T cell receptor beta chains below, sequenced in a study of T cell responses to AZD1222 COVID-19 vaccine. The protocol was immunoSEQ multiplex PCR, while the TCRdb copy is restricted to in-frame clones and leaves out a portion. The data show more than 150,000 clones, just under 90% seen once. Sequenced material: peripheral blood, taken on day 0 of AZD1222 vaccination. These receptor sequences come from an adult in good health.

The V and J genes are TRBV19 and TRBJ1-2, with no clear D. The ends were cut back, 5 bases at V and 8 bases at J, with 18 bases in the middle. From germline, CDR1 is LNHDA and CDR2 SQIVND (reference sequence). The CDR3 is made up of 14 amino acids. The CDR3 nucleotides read TGTGCCAGTAGTCCCCTCGGAGGCTCTTGGGGCTACACCTTC. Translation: CASSPLGGSWGYTF. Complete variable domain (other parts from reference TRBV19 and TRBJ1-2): DGGITQSPKYLFRKEGQNVTLSCEQNLNHDAMYWYRQDPGQGLRLIYYSQIVNDFQKGDIAEGYSVSREKKESFPLTVTSAQKNPTAFYLCASSPLGGSWGYTFGSGTRLTVV.

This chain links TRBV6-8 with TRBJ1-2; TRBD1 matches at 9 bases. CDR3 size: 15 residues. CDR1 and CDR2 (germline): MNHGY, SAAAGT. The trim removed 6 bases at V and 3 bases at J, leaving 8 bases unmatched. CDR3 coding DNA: TGTGCCAGCAGACCGACCGGGACAGGGTACTATGGCTACACCTTC. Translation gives CASRPTGTGYYGYTF.

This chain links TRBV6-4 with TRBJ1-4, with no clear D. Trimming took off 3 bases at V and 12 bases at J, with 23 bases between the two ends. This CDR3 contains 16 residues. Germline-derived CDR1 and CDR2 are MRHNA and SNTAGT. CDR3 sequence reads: CASSEQRSRLTGELFF. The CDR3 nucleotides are TGTGCCAGCAGTGAGCAAAGGTCGAGATTAACCGGGGAACTGTTTTTT.

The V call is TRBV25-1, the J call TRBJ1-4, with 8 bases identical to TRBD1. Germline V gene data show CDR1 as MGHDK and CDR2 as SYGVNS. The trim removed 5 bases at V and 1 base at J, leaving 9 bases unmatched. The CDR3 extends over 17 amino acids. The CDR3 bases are TGTGCCAGCAGTAGAAGTCCCGGACAGGGAACTAATGAAAAACTGTTTTTT. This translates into CASSRSPGQGTNEKLFF.

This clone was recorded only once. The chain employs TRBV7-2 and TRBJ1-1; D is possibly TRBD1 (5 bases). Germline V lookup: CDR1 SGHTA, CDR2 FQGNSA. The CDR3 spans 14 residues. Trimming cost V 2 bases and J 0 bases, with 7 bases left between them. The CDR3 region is CASSLQGMNTEAFF. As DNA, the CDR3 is TGTGCCAGCAGCTTACAGGGAATGAACACTGAAGCTTTCTTT.

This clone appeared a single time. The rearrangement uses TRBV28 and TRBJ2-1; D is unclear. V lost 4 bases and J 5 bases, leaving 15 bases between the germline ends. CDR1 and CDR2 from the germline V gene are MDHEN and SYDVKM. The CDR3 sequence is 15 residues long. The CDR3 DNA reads TGTGCCAGCAGTTCCCACGGCTCATCCCACAATGAGCAGTTCTTC. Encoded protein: CASSSHGSSHNEQFF.

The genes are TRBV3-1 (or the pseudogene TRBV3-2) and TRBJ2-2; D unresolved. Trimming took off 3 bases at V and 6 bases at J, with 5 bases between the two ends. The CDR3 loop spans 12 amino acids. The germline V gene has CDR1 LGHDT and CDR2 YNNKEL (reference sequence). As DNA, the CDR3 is TGTGCCAGCAGCCATAGGCCCGGGGAGCTGTTTTTT. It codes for CASSHRPGELFF.

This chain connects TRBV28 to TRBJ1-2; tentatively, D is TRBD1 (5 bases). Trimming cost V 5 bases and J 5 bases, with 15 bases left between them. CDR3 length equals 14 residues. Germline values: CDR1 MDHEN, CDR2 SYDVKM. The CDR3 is CASSTLRGRYGYTF. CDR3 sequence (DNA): TGTGCCAGCAGTACTTTGCGGGGACGGTATGGCTACACCTTC.

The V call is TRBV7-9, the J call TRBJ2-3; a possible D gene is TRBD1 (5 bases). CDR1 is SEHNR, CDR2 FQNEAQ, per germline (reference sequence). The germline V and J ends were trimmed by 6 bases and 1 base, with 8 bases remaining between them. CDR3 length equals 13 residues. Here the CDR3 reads CASREGGTDTQYF. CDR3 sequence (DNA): TGTGCCAGCAGGGAAGGGGGCACAGATACGCAGTATTTT.

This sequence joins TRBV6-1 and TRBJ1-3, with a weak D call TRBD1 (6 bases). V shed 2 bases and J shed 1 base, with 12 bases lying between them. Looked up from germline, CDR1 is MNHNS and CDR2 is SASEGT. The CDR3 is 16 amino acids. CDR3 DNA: TGTGCCAGCAGTGAACCCGACAGGCGTTCTGGAAACACCATATATTTT. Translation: CASSEPDRRSGNTIYF.

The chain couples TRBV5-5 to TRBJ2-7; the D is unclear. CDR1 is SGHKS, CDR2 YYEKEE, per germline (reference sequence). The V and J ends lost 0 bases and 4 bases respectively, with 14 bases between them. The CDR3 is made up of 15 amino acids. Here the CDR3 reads CASSLGVGMTYEQYF. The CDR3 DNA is TGTGCCAGCAGCTTGGGGGTTGGGATGACATACGAGCAGTACTTC. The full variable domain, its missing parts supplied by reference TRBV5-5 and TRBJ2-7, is DAGVTQSPTHLIKTRGQQVTLRCSPISGHKSVSWYQQVLGQGPQFIFQYYEKEERGRGNFPDRFSARQFPNYSSELNVNALLLGDSALYLCASSLGVGMTYEQYFGPGTRLTVT.

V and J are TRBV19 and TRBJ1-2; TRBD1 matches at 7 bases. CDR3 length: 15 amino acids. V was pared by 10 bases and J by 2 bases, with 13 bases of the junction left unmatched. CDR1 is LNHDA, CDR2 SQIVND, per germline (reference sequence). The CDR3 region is CAIEGRGTGNYGYTF. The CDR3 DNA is TGTGCCATAGAAGGCAGGGGGACCGGGAACTATGGCTACACCTTC.

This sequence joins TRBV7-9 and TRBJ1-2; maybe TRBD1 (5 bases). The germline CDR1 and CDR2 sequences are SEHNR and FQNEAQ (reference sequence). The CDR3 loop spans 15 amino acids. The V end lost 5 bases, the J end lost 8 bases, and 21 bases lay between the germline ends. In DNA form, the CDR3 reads TGTGCCAGCAGCCCCGCGGAGGGGACCGTCGGGGGCTACACCTTC. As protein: CASSPAEGTVGGYTF.

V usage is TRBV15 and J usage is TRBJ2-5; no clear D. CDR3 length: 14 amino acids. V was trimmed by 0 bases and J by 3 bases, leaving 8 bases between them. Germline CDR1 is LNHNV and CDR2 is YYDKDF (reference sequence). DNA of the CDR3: TGTGCCACCAGCAGAGATTTGCAAGAAGAGACCCAGTACTTC. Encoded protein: CATSRDLQEETQYF.

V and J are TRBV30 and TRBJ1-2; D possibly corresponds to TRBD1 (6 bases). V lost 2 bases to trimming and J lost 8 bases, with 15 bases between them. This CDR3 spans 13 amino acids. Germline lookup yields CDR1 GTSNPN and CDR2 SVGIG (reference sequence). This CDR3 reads CAWSPRGRSGYTF. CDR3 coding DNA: TGTGCCTGGAGTCCCCGGGGGCGAAGCGGCTACACCTTC.

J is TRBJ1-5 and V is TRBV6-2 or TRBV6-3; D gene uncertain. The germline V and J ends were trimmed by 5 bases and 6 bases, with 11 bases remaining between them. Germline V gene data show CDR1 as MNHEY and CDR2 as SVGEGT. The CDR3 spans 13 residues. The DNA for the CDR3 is TGTGCCAGCAGTACAGAGGTTCGTCAGCCCCAGCATTTT. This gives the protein CASSTEVRQPQHF.

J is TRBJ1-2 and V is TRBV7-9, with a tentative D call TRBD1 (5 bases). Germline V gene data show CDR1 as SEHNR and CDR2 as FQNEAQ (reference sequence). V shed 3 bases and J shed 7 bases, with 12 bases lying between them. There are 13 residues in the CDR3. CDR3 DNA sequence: TGTGCCAGCAGCTTCGATCAGGGCGGTGGCTACACCTTC. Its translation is CASSFDQGGGYTF.

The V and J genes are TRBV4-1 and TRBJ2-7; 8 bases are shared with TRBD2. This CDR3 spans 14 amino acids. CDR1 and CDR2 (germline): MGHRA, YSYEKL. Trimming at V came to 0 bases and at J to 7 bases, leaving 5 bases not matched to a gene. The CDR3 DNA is TGCGCCAGCAGCCAAGACGGGGTAGCGGGGGAGCAGTACTTC. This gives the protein CASSQDGVAGEQYF.

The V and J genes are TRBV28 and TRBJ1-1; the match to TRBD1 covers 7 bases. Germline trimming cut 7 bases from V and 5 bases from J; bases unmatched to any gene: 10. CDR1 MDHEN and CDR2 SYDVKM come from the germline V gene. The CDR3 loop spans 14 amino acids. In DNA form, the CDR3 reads TGTGCCAGCACCACTCAGGGGGTTGGAACTGAAGCTTTCTTT. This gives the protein CASTTQGVGTEAFF. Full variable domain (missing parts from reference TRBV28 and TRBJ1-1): DVKVTQSSRYLVKRTGEKVFLECVQDMDHENMFWYRQDPGLGLRLIYFSYDVKMKEKGDIPEGYSVSREKKERFSLILESASTNQTSMYLCASTTQGVGTEAFFGQGTRLTVV.

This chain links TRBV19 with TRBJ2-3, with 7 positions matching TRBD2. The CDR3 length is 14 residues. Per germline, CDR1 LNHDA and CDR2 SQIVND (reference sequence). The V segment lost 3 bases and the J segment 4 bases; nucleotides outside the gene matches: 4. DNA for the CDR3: TGTGCCAGTAGTATCCGGGGGGTCGCAGATACGCAGTATTTT. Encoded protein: CASSIRGVADTQYF.